This TCR beta chain derives from a study of CD4 T cells in relation to SARS-CoV-2 and coronaviruses. About the study: Median patient age was 38.5 years, spanning 21 to 72 years. Notes on the study in general: Pre-pandemic and post-infection samples never came from the same donor.

Notes on this clone: The antigen remains undetermined.

Germline CDR1 is KGHDR and CDR2 is SFDVKD. The CDR3 is made up of 13 amino acids. Trimming took 11 bases from V and 1 from J, leaving 10 bases between them. Measured with immunoSEQ multiplex PCR; TCRdb has only the in-frame clones, and not every one. The sample lists about 56,000 clones, about 90% occurring once. Material: naive CD4+ T cells from PBMCs. Indicated subset: naive CD4+ T cells isolated by negative enrichment. The origin of this receptor is an adult with COVID-19. The chain is built from TRBV24-1 and TRBJ2-2; the D gene is possibly TRBD1 (5 bases). CDR3 in amino acids: CASSQVNTGELFF. The CDR3 coding sequence is TGTGCCAGCTCACAGGTGAACACCGGGGAGCTGTTTTTT.